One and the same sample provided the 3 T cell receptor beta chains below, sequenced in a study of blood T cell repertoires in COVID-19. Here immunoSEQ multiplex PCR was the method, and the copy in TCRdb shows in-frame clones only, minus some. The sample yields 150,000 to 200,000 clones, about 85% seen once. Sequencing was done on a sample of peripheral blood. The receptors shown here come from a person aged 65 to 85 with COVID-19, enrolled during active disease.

The CDR3 region is CSVGTAGDGPQHF. CDR3 coding DNA: TGCAGCGTCGGCACGGCAGGGGATGGCCCCCAGCATTTT. The chain uses TRBV29-1 and TRBJ1-5, with D perhaps TRBD1 (6 bases). CDR3 length: 13 amino acids. Trimming removed 6 bases from V and 10 bases from J, with 19 bases in between. CDR1 is SQVTM and CDR2 is ANQGSEA in the germline V gene.

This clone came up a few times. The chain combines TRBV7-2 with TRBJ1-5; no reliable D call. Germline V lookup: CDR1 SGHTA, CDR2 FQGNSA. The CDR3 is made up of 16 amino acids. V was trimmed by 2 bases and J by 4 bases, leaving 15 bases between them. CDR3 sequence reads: CASSLSKVSGNQPQHF. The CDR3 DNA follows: TGTGCCAGCAGCTTATCGAAGGTTTCGGGGAATCAGCCCCAGCATTTT. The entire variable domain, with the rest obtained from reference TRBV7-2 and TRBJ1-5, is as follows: GAGVSQSPSNKVTEKGKDVELRCDPISGHTALYWYRQSLGQGLEFLIYFQGNSAPDKSGLPSDRFSAERTGGSVSTLTIQRTQQEDSAVYLCASSLSKVSGNQPQHFGDGTRLSIL.

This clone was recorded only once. The CDR3 DNA reads as TGTGCCAGCAGACGACAGGGCTCTGGAAACACCATATATTTT. It encodes CASRRQGSGNTIYF. The chain has TRBV6-5 and TRBJ1-3, with 7 bases aligning to TRBD1. Germline-derived CDR1 and CDR2 are MNHEY and SVGAGI. V trimming: 6 bases; J trimming: 0 bases; junction bases outside the gene matches: 2. The CDR3 covers 14 residues.